The 18 T cell receptor beta chains listed next were all sequenced from one sample in a study of shared T cell receptors in the human thymus. Some clones are missing from TCRdb's copy, which holds only in-frame ones; the method was immunoSEQ multiplex PCR. The sample lists about 660,000 clones; about 90% were seen once. A further study also used this sample, focusing on human thymus T cells.

The material sequenced was thymocytes. All receptors derive from a boy in the first two years of life with a congenital heart defect.

The DNA of the CDR3 is TGTGCCAGCAGCTTCTACGACAGGGCTGACGAGCAGTACTTC. Protein: CASSFYDRADEQYF. The rearrangement uses TRBV11-2 and TRBJ2-7; TRBD1 matches at 7 bases. Germline V gene data show CDR1 as SGHAT and CDR2 as FQNNGV. The CDR3 is made up of 14 amino acids. V shed 3 bases and J 5 bases; nucleotides not matched to a gene: 7.

The chain links TRBV9 to TRBJ2-3, with D maybe TRBD2 (5 bases). CDR3 length: 13 residues. Trimming took off 4 bases at V and 1 base at J, with 7 bases between the two ends. The germline gives CDR1 SGDLS, CDR2 YYNGEE. The CDR3 DNA reads as TGTGCCAGCAGCACCGGGGGCACAGATACGCAGTATTTT. Its protein product is CASSTGGTDTQYF.

The chain uses TRBV4-3 and TRBJ1-4, with TRBD1 matching over 8 bases. V trimming: 1 base; J trimming: 4 bases; junction bases outside the gene matches: 8. The CDR3 sequence is 17 residues long. Germline assignment: CDR1 LGHNA and CDR2 YSLEER. The CDR3 coding sequence is TGCGCCAGCAGCCAAGGCTCGGGGACAGGTATTAATGAAAAACTGTTTTTT. Translating gives CASSQGSGTGINEKLFF.

CDR3 loop: CASSVGEGGYQETQYF. DNA of the CDR3: TGTGCCAGCAGCGTAGGGGAGGGAGGCTACCAAGAGACCCAGTACTTC. The chain uses TRBV5-6 and TRBJ2-5; 7 positions agree with TRBD2. V shed 4 bases, J shed 0 bases, and the junction held 9 bases outside the gene matches. CDR3 length: 16 residues. Looked up from germline, CDR1 is SGHDT and CDR2 is YYEEEE. Filled out from reference TRBV5-6 and TRBJ2-5, the complete variable domain reads DAGVTQSPTHLIKTRGQQVTLRCSPKSGHDTVSWYQQALGQGPQFIFQYYEEEERQRGNFPDRFSGHQFPNYSSELNVNALLLGDSALYLCASSVGEGGYQETQYFGPGTRLLVL.

The chain recombines TRBV9 with TRBJ2-1; 8 bases line up with TRBD2. This CDR3 spans 16 amino acids. The J segment lost 9 bases and the V segment lost 3 bases, leaving 14 bases of the junction unmatched. CDR1 is SGDLS, CDR2 YYNGEE, per germline. DNA of the CDR3: TGTGCCAGCAGCGCGAAGACTAGCGAGGGTTTGGTTGAGCAGTTCTTC. The encoded protein is CASSAKTSEGLVEQFF.

The CDR3 loop reads CASSSRDRANTGELFF. The CDR3 coding sequence is TGTGCCAGCAGCTCCCGGGACAGGGCGAACACCGGGGAGCTGTTTTTT. The chain uses TRBV7-3 and TRBJ2-2, with 9 positions matching TRBD1. There are 16 residues in the CDR3. The germline gives CDR1 SGHTA, CDR2 FQGTGA. With 4 bases clipped from V and 0 bases from J, the junction kept 3 bases outside the gene matches.

This clone was observed a single time. Here the CDR3 reads CASSQRALAGAQSIQYF. The CDR3 DNA reads TGTGCCAGCAGCCAAAGAGCTCTAGCGGGAGCCCAGAGCATTCAGTACTTC. The chain is built from TRBV16 and TRBJ2-4; the match to TRBD2 covers 10 bases. CDR1 is KGHSY and CDR2 is FQNENV in the germline V gene. The CDR3 is made up of 17 amino acids. V gave up 2 bases and J gave up 9 bases; unmatched junction bases: 13.

The chain joins TRBV28 to TRBJ1-5, with 7 bases fitting TRBD1. The CDR3 runs 16 residues. After removal of 4 bases from V and 2 bases from J, the junction contained 8 bases not matched to a gene. Germline V gene lookup returns CDR1 MDHEN and CDR2 SYDVKM. CDR3 DNA sequence: TGTGCCAGCAGTTCGCCGACAGGGAACGGCAATCAGCCCCAGCATTTT. Amino acids: CASSSPTGNGNQPQHF.

The chain carries TRBV14 and TRBJ1-1; perhaps TRBD1 as D (5 bases). This CDR3 region has 15 residues. Trimming took off 0 bases at V and 5 bases at J, with 13 bases between the two ends. Germline CDR1 SGHDN, CDR2 FVKESK. The CDR3 loop reads CASSQEEGRGTEAFF. DNA for the CDR3: TGTGCCAGCAGCCAAGAAGAGGGGCGGGGGACTGAAGCTTTCTTT.

V and J are TRBV30 and TRBJ2-5, with a possible D match to TRBD2 (5 bases). Matching the DNA end better, TRBJ2-7 makes the J call doubtful. Germline V gene sequence: CDR1 GTSNPN, CDR2 SVGIG (reference sequence). The CDR3 length is 15 residues. CDR3 sequence: CAWSVQLGLHHEQYF. CDR3 DNA sequence: TGTGCCTGGAGTGTTCAACTAGGACTCCACCACGAGCAGTACTTC.

The rearrangement uses TRBV5-1 and TRBJ2-1, with 15 bases aligning to TRBD2. Germline V gene sequence: CDR1 SGHRS, CDR2 YFSETQ. Trimming took 3 bases from V and 9 from J; bases not matched to a gene: 25. The CDR3 consists of 22 residues. The CDR3 sequence: CASSSGQGAGTSGGSPQCEQFF. CDR3 DNA: TGCGCCAGCAGCTCCGGGCAGGGGGCCGGGACTAGCGGGGGGAGCCCCCAATGTGAGCAGTTCTTC. Full variable domain (missing parts from reference TRBV5-1 and TRBJ2-1): KAGVTQTPRYLIKTRGQQVTLSCSPISGHRSVSWYQQTPGQGLQFLFEYFSETQRNKGNFPGRFSGRQFSNSRSEMNVSTLELGDSALYLCASSSGQGAGTSGGSPQCEQFFGPGTRLTVL.

This clone was seen a single time. The rearrangement joins TRBV6-4 to TRBJ2-3, with D possibly matching TRBD1 (6 bases). Germline values: CDR1 MRHNA, CDR2 SNTAGT. This CDR3 comprises 13 residues. V shed 5 bases and J shed 2 bases, with 8 bases lying between them. The CDR3 region is CASSTGFTDTQYF. The CDR3 DNA follows: TGTGCCAGCAGTACAGGGTTCACAGATACGCAGTATTTT.

The V gene is TRBV28, the J gene TRBJ2-1; 7 nucleotides match TRBD1. With 5 bases clipped from V and 4 bases from J, the junction kept 8 bases outside the gene matches. The CDR3 has 15 residues. The germline V gene has CDR1 MDHEN and CDR2 SYDVKM. The CDR3 sequence is CASSPDRAAYNEQFF. CDR3 nucleotide sequence: TGTGCCAGCAGTCCAGACAGGGCGGCTTACAATGAGCAGTTCTTC.

V and J are TRBV5-1 and TRBJ1-3; D perhaps matches TRBD1 (5 bases). Germline-derived CDR1 and CDR2 are SGHRS and YFSETQ. The CDR3 loop spans 17 amino acids. V shed 1 base and J shed 0 bases, with 14 bases lying between them. CDR3 nucleotides: TGCGCCAGCAGCTTGTATGAACGGGACTACTCTGGAAACACCATATATTTT. This codes for CASSLYERDYSGNTIYF.

V and J are TRBV18 and TRBJ1-1; D is possibly TRBD1 (6 bases). The CDR3 loop spans 13 amino acids. CDR1 and CDR2 (germline): KGHSH, LQKENI. With 6 bases removed from V and 7 bases from J, the gap between germline ends came to 15 bases. The CDR3 spells CASSLTDRVEAFF. DNA for the CDR3: TGTGCCAGCTCGCTCACGGACAGAGTTGAAGCTTTCTTT. Based on the CDR3 plus reference TRBV18 and TRBJ1-1, the full variable domain is NAGVMQNPRHLVRRRGQEARLRCSPMKGHSHVYWYRQLPEEGLKFMVYLQKENIIDESGMPKERFSAEFPKEGPSILRIQQVVRGDSAAYFCASSLTDRVEAFFGQGTRLTVV.

CDR3 sequence: CASSLPGPPYGYTF. CDR3 DNA sequence: TGTGCCAGCAGCTTGCCAGGTCCCCCTTATGGCTACACCTTC. The chain uses TRBV5-6 and TRBJ1-2, with unresolved D. V was cut by 1 base and J by 5 bases, with 12 bases left in between. CDR1 SGHDT and CDR2 YYEEEE come from the germline V gene. The CDR3 loop spans 14 amino acids.

The chain uses TRBV10-1 and TRBJ2-1; the match to TRBD2 covers 7 bases. Germline V gene sequence: CDR1 WNHNN, CDR2 SYGVQD (reference sequence). The CDR3 has 15 amino acids. The J segment lost 8 bases and the V segment lost 6 bases, leaving 13 bases of the junction unmatched. CDR3 amino acids: CASSHSSGKGYEQFF. The CDR3 DNA follows: TGCGCCAGCAGCCATTCAAGCGGGAAAGGCTATGAGCAGTTCTTC.

In this sample, this clone turned up a few times. The chain recombines TRBV10-3 with TRBJ1-3, with 7 bases matching TRBD1. CDR1 is ENHRY and CDR2 is SYGVKD in the germline V gene. V trimming: 3 bases; J trimming: 7 bases; junction bases outside the gene matches: 9. This CDR3 spans 15 amino acids. This CDR3 is CAISESVSQGNTIYF. DNA of the CDR3: TGTGCCATCAGTGAATCCGTATCACAGGGGAACACCATATATTTT.